This T cell receptor beta chain came from a study of blood T cell repertoires in COVID-19. The V gene's germline CDR1 is DFQATT and CDR2 SNEGSKA (reference sequence). The V gene lost 3 bases and the J gene lost 3 bases, with 11 bases spanning the gap. The CDR3 length is 13 residues. In the source study's methods: Quantification of nucleated cells was approximated via reference gene primer amplification. Measured with immunoSEQ multiplex PCR; TCRdb has only the in-frame clones, and not every one. V and J calls and clone size are those listed in that table; D and trimming were worked out from the DNA. The sample shows about 480,000 clones, around nine tenths of them seen only once.

This receptor was obtained from a middle-aged woman who had recovered from COVID-19. Sequenced material: PBMCs or T cells enriched from blood (not recorded which). V is TRBV20-1 and J is TRBJ2-5; D is possibly TRBD2 (5 bases). DNA for the CDR3: TGCAGTGCTAGTCCGGGGAGTGAAGAGACCCAGTACTTC. Amino acids: CSASPGSEETQYF.